This TCR beta chain was captured by sequencing in a study of T cells in Graves' hyperthyroidism and ophthalmopathy. Points from the study as a whole: In the blood, most expanded thyroid clonotypes above 0.001 appeared as well.

This clonotype has ten or more counts. The target antigen is unknown. Template material for amplifying TCR beta CDR3 regions consisted of RNA transcripts. In the first-round RT-PCR of the TCR CDR3, the HTBI primer set was used. In TCRdb, the multiplex PCR reads were re-called with MiXCR into one record per CDR3 protein. The sample holds 500,000 to 650,000 distinct CDR3 sequences, about 46% seen once. The source of this sequence is an adult woman with Graves' disease, either hyperthyroidism or ophthalmopathy (not recorded which). The sequenced sample consisted of peripheral blood or thyroid tissue (not recorded which).

CDR3 region: CASSPVRTYEQYF. In DNA form, the CDR3 reads TGTGCCAGCAGCCCAGTGCGGACCTACGAGCAGTACTTC. J is TRBJ2-7 and V is TRBV7-8, with no clear D. The length of the CDR3 is 13 residues. Germline CDR1 is SGHVS and CDR2 is FQNEAQ. The V and J ends lost 5 bases and 2 bases respectively, with 10 bases between them.